The clone carrying this T cell receptor beta chain occurred many times. Its antigen is currently unknown. A universal primer site was incorporated via template switching, and the cDNA contained unique molecular identifiers. TCRdb fed the 5' RACE reads into MiXCR, producing one record per CDR3 protein. The sample lists 650,000 to 800,000 distinct CDR3 sequences, 8.5% to 9.5% seen once, with around 0.98% in the top ten. This record comes from a study of identical twins. CDR3 length equals 14 residues. CDR1 is SNHLY, CDR2 FYNNEI, per germline. Trimming left V 6 bases short and J 3 bases short, with 15 bases between. Study findings and constraints: Clonotypes of the beta chain that were abundant in cord blood carried fewer insertions (memory repertoires showed none). The authors noted that invariant MAIT and iNKT cells could partly confound zero-insertion analyses. Weaker excess twin sharing was observed in beta out-of-frame sequences.

Separately, the same data were catalogued under a study of yellow fever vaccine responses in identical twins.

The rearrangement joins TRBV2 to TRBJ2-7; no firm D call. The sequence derives from a woman aged 18-35 years in good health. Sequencing was done on a sample of PBMCs. In DNA form, the CDR3 reads TGTGCCAGCAGGGGTAATTCGAAAGACTACGAGCAGTACTTC. This codes for CASRGNSKDYEQYF.